The source of this TCR beta chain is a study of blood T cells in healthy people across ages. Comments on this clonotype: Its antigen is currently unknown.

Trimming cost V 2 bases and J 2 bases, with 13 bases left between them. The CDR3 has 15 amino acids. The germline CDR1 and CDR2 sequences are SGHRS and YFSETQ. The study, taken as a whole, reports: CMV infection status of these donors was not known.

Combining a sample-barcoded 5' primer with a J-beta primer mix, a second PCR ran for roughly 7 to 11 cycles. In TCRdb, the 5' RACE reads were re-called with MiXCR into one record per CDR3 protein. The data show fewer than 900,000 distinct CDR3 sequences, roughly 50% seen once. This chain joins TRBV5-1 and TRBJ1-1; D is uncertain. This receptor was taken from a woman aged 55 to 70 in good health. Sequenced: blood. CDR3 sequence (DNA): TGCGCCAGCAGCTTCGCGGGCTTTTTTAACACTGAAGCTTTCTTT. It yields the protein CASSFAGFFNTEAFF.